These 20 T cell receptor beta chains originate from one sample sequenced in a study of blood T cell repertoires in COVID-19. TCRdb's copy holds only in-frame clones and misses some; the assay was immunoSEQ multiplex PCR. The table has roughly 190,000 clones, approximately 80% seen once. Sequences were obtained from PBMCs or T cells enriched from blood (not recorded which). The receptor source for this set is a man aged 35-49 years who had recovered from COVID-19.

This sequence joins TRBV15 and TRBJ1-4; 8 nucleotides align to TRBD1. J was trimmed by 7 bases and V by 5 bases; bases with no gene match: 9. Germline V gene sequence: CDR1 LNHNV, CDR2 YYDKDF (reference sequence). This CDR3 comprises 15 residues. The CDR3 loop reads CATSSRTGRGEKLFF. CDR3 coding DNA: TGTGCCACCAGCTCCCGGACAGGGAGAGGTGAAAAACTGTTTTTT.

This clone was observed a few times. V and J are TRBV6-6 and TRBJ2-7; 9 bases fit TRBD2. The CDR3 loop spans 14 amino acids. Germline loops: CDR1 MNHNY, CDR2 SVGAGI (reference sequence). Losses at the gene ends were 5 bases for V and 3 bases for J; bases not matched to a gene: 5. The CDR3 region is CASSPRLADYEQYF. The CDR3, as DNA: TGTGCCAGCAGTCCCAGACTAGCGGACTACGAGCAGTACTTC.

This chain links TRBV7-2 with TRBJ1-1; TRBD1 matches 8 bases. The CDR3 has 15 amino acids. The ends lost 4 bases at V and 3 bases at J; junction bases unmatched: 7. Germline loops: CDR1 SGHTA, CDR2 FQGNSA. The CDR3 DNA follows: TGTGCCAGCAGCTCGATTGGACAGGGTCACACTGAAGCTTTCTTT. It specifies CASSSIGQGHTEAFF.

The chain recombines TRBV4-2 with TRBJ2-2; the D gene is possibly TRBD1 (6 bases). Per germline, CDR1 LGHNA and CDR2 YNFKEQ. V shed 2 bases and J shed 5 bases, with 12 bases lying between them. There are 15 residues in the CDR3. The CDR3 reads CASSQIQQGTGELFF. For the CDR3, the DNA is TGTGCCAGCAGCCAAATCCAACAGGGAACCGGGGAGCTGTTTTTT.

The V gene is TRBV7-2, the J gene TRBJ1-5, with D unresolved. This CDR3 contains 14 residues. With 5 bases removed from V and 4 bases from J, the gap between germline ends came to 12 bases. The V gene's germline CDR1 is SGHTA and CDR2 FQGNSA. The CDR3 DNA is TGTGCCAGCAGCCCCGAGGGAGCTAATCAGCCCCAGCATTTT. Translated, it gives CASSPEGANQPQHF. The complete variable domain, with remaining parts taken from reference TRBV7-2 and TRBJ1-5, reads GAGVSQSPSNKVTEKGKDVELRCDPISGHTALYWYRQSLGQGLEFLIYFQGNSAPDKSGLPSDRFSAERTGGSVSTLTIQRTQQEDSAVYLCASSPEGANQPQHFGDGTRLSIL.

This sequence joins TRBV6-6 and TRBJ1-5; 11 bases are a match to TRBD1. V lost 5 bases and J lost 12; bases outside the gene matches: 24. The germline gives CDR1 MNHNY, CDR2 SVGAGI (reference sequence). CDR3 length: 19 residues. This CDR3 reads CASSPSPWTGGQYLRLQHF. As DNA, the CDR3 is TGTGCCAGCAGTCCAAGCCCCTGGACAGGGGGCCAGTATCTTAGGCTCCAGCATTTT.

The chain links TRBV4-3 to TRBJ2-1; 8 positions agree with TRBD2. Unmatched junction bases numbered 10, after V lost 1 base and J lost 8 bases. The CDR3 runs to 16 residues. Germline V CDR1 and CDR2: LGHNA, YSLEER. CDR3 in DNA: TGCGCCAGCAGCCAAGCTGGCAGTAGCGGGACGGATGAGCAGTTCTTC. It yields the protein CASSQAGSSGTDEQFF.

The chain is built from TRBV18 and TRBJ1-5, with D maybe TRBD1 (6 bases). Trimming shortened V by 0 bases and J by 3 bases, and 12 bases separated the two germline ends. The germline V gene has CDR1 KGHSH and CDR2 LQKENI. CDR3 length equals 16 residues. CDR3 sequence: CASSPPGGGANQPQHF. As DNA, the CDR3 is TGTGCCAGCTCACCACCGGGAGGGGGGGCCAATCAGCCCCAGCATTTT.

The V gene is TRBV28, the J gene TRBJ2-1; D call uncertain. The V gene's germline CDR1 is MDHEN and CDR2 SYDVKM. V dropped 5 bases and J dropped 0 bases, with 20 bases sitting between them. This CDR3 is 18 amino acids long. The CDR3 sequence is CASSPLTPDWSSYNEQFF. In DNA form, the CDR3 reads TGTGCCAGCAGTCCCTTAACCCCCGACTGGAGCTCCTACAATGAGCAGTTCTTC.

The chain has TRBV19 and TRBJ2-7; D not resolved. The CDR3 sequence is 13 residues long. V lost 6 bases to trimming and J lost 4 bases, with 13 bases between them. The germline V gene encodes CDR1 LNHDA and CDR2 SQIVND (reference sequence). The CDR3 loop reads CASRSLDKYEQYV. The CDR3 DNA follows: TGTGCCAGTAGGTCCCTAGATAAATACGAGCAGTACGTC.

The V call is TRBV19, the J call TRBJ1-1; the D gene is possibly TRBD1 (5 bases). CDR3 length equals 14 residues. Trimming stripped 5 bases from V and 3 bases from J, with 13 bases between. CDR1 and CDR2 from the germline V gene are LNHDA and SQIVND (reference sequence). The CDR3 DNA reads TGTGCCAGTAGTCCCGGGACTACGGACACTGAAGCTTTCTTT. It codes for CASSPGTTDTEAFF.

The chain employs TRBV27 and TRBJ2-3, with TRBD1 as a possible D gene (6 bases). The V and J ends lost 0 bases and 2 bases respectively, with 9 bases between them. The CDR3 runs to 15 residues. Germline assignment: CDR1 MNHEY and CDR2 SMNVEV (reference sequence). CDR3 DNA: TGTGCCAGCAGTTTATCCCAGGGGAACACAGATACGCAGTATTTT. Translating it yields CASSLSQGNTDTQYF.

The genes are TRBV5-8 and TRBJ1-1; 9 bases are shared with TRBD1. Trimming took 0 bases from V and 6 from J; bases not matched to a gene: 6. CDR3 length equals 15 residues. CDR1 is SGHTS and CDR2 is YDEGEE in the germline V gene. CDR3 in DNA: TGTGCCAGCAGCTTGGGCCAGACAGGGGGGTCTGAAGCTTTCTTT. Its protein product is CASSLGQTGGSEAFF.

This clone has just one count. The rearrangement links TRBV6-2 or TRBV6-3 to TRBJ1-1; weak D call: TRBD1 (5 bases). The germline gives CDR1 MNHEY, CDR2 SVGEGT. The CDR3 is made up of 19 amino acids. V shed 2 bases and J shed 5 bases, with 27 bases lying between them. The CDR3 region has the DNA TGTGCCAGCAGTTACCGGCCCAGCCTGGGGGGTCGACATGAGACTGAAGCTTTCTTT. It translates to CASSYRPSLGGRHETEAFF.

The gene calls are TRBV7-6 and TRBJ2-2, with 10 bases that match TRBD2. The germline V gene encodes CDR1 SGHVS and CDR2 FNYEAQ. Trimming removed 5 bases from V and 6 bases from J; junction bases left unmatched: 12. The CDR3 sequence is 17 residues long. CDR3 DNA: TGTGCCAGCAGCCCCGGGACTAGCGCCGTTAGGGCCGGGGAGCTGTTTTTT. It yields the protein CASSPGTSAVRAGELFF.

The chain joins TRBV28 to TRBJ1-2, with D unresolved. Trimming stripped 4 bases from V and 6 bases from J, with 21 bases between. This CDR3 has 16 amino acids. Germline values: CDR1 MDHEN, CDR2 SYDVKM. The CDR3 DNA sequence: TGTGCCAGCAGTTCGGGGTTTGGTGCCCGCGAGGATGGCTACACCTTC. Its translation is CASSSGFGAREDGYTF.

The chain employs TRBV19 and TRBJ2-2, with D possibly being TRBD1 (6 bases). The germline V and J ends were trimmed by 7 bases and 1 base, with 16 bases remaining between them. The CDR3 length is 16 residues. Germline values: CDR1 LNHDA, CDR2 SQIVND (reference sequence). The CDR3 sequence is CASTTQGRGNTGELFF. CDR3 sequence (DNA): TGTGCCAGTACCACCCAGGGCAGGGGGAACACCGGGGAGCTGTTTTTT. The complete variable domain, with remaining parts taken from reference TRBV19 and TRBJ2-2, reads DGGITQSPKYLFRKEGQNVTLSCEQNLNHDAMYWYRQDPGQGLRLIYYSQIVNDFQKGDIAEGYSVSREKKESFPLTVTSAQKNPTAFYLCASTTQGRGNTGELFFGEGSRLTVL.

For the CDR3, the DNA is TGCAGTGCCCCGGTCGGGGAGACGACTTTCTTT. It is translated as CSAPVGETTFF. This chain uses TRBV20-1 with TRBJ1-1; D call uncertain. This CDR3 is built from 11 residues. Germline V gene data show CDR1 as DFQATT and CDR2 as SNEGSKA (reference sequence). Trimming took off 6 bases at V and 12 bases at J, with 17 bases between the two ends.

The V and J genes are TRBV6-2 or TRBV6-3 and TRBJ2-1; D remains unclear. Looked up from germline, CDR1 is MNHEY and CDR2 is SVGEGT. The CDR3 has 14 amino acids. V was pared by 6 bases and J by 0 bases, with 9 bases between. In DNA form, the CDR3 reads TGTGCCAGCAGCTTGCTTAGCTCCTACAATGAGCAGTTCTTC. It yields the protein CASSLLSSYNEQFF.

This clone was seen only once. The V and J genes are TRBV5-1 and TRBJ1-5; 7 bases line up with TRBD1. The germline V gene encodes CDR1 SGHRS and CDR2 YFSETQ. The J segment lost 5 bases and the V segment lost 0 bases, leaving 2 bases of the junction unmatched. This CDR3 region has 14 residues. CDR3 DNA: TGCGCCAGCAGCTTGGAGGGGGCTGATCAGCCCCAGCATTTT. This gives the protein CASSLEGADQPQHF.